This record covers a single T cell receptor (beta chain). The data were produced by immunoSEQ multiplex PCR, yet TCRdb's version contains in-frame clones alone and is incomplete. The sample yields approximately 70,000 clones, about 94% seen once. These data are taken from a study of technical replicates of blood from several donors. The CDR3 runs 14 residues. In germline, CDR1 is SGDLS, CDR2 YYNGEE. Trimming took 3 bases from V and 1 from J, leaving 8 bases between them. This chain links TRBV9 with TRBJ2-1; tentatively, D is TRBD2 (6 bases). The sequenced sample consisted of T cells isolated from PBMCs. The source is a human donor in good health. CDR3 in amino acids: CASSAGSSYNEQFF. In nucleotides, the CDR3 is TGTGCCAGCAGCGCCGGGAGTTCCTACAATGAGCAGTTCTTC.